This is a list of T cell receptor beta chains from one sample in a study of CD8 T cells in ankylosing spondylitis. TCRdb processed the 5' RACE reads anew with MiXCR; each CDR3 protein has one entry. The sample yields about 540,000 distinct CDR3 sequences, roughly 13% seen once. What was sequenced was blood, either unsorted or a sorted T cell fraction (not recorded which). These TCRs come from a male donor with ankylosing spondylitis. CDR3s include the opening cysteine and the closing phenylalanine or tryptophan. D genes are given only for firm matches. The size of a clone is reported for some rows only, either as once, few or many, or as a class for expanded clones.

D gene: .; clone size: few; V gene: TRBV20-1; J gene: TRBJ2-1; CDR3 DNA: TGCAGTGCTAGAGAAGAGGTCGGGCAGTTCTTC; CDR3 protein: CSAREEVGQFF
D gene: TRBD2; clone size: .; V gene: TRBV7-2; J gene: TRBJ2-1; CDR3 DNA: TGTGCCAGCAGCTTAGGCGGGAGGGTCTACAATGAGCAGTTCTTC; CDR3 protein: CASSLGGRVYNEQFF
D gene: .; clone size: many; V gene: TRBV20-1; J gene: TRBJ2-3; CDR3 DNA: TGCAGTGCTTGGGAGCGGGTCACAGATACGCAGTATTTT; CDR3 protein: CSAWERVTDTQYF
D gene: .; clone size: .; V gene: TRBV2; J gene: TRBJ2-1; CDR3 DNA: TGTGCCAGCACGTCGGGCGTCGGGAAGTTCTTC; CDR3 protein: CASTSGVGKFF
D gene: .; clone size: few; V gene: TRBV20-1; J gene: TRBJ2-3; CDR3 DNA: TGCAGTGCTGGACAGGATACGCAGTATTTT; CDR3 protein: CSAGQDTQYF
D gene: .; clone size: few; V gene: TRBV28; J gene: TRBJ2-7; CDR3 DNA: TGTGCCAGCACCCAAATGGGGATCTACGAGCAGTACTTC; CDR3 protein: CASTQMGIYEQYF
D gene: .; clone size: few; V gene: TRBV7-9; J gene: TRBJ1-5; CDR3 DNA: TGTGCCAGCAGCGACGGGAAGGTCAATCAGCCCCAGCATTTT; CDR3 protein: CASSDGKVNQPQHF
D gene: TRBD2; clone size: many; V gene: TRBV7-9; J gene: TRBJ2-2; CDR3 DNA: TGTGCCAGCAACGGACTAGCGGGTAACACCGGGGAGCTGTTTTTT; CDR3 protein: CASNGLAGNTGELFF
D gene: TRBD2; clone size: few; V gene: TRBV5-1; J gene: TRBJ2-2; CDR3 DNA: TGCGCCAGCAGCTTGAGTCCGTCACTAGCGGGAGAAGGCGGGGAGCTGTTTTTT; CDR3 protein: CASSLSPSLAGEGGELFF
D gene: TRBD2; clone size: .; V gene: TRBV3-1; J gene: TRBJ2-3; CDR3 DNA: TGTGCCAGCAGCCAACAGAGCGGGAGAGCAGATACGCAGTATTTT; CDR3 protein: CASSQQSGRADTQYF
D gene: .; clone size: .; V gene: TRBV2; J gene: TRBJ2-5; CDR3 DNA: TGTGCCAGCAGTGCCAGGACAACGTACCAAGAGACCCAGTACTTC; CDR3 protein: CASSARTTYQETQYF
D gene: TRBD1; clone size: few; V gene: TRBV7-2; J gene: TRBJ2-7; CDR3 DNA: TGTGCCAGCAGCAAATCGGCAGGGGGCAACTACGAGCAGTACTTC; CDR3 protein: CASSKSAGGNYEQYF
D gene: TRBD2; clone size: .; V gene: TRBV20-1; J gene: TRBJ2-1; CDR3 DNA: TGCAGTGGACTAGCGGCCTACAATGAGCAGTTCTTC; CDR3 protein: CSGLAAYNEQFF
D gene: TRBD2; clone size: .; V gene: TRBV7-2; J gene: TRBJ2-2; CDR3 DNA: TGTGCCAGCAGCTCGGGACTAGCGGGAGCAGTAAGGGAGCTGTTTTTT; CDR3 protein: CASSSGLAGAVRELFF
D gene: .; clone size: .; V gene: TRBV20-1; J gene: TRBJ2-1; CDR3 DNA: TGCAGTGCTAGAGGCGCGACACCGTACAATGAGCAGTTCTTC; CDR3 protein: CSARGATPYNEQFF
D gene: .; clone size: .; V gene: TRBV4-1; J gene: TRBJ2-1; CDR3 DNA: TGCGCCAGCAGCCCACGGACAGAAAATTACAATGAGCAGTTCTTC; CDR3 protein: CASSPRTENYNEQFF
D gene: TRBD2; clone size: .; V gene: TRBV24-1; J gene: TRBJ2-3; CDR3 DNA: TGTGCCACCAGTGATCTACGGACTAGCGGCACAGATACGCAGTATTTT; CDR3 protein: CATSDLRTSGTDTQYF
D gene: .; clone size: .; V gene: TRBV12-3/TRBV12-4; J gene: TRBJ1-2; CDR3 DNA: TGTGCCAGCAGACGTGACCTTCCGGGTGGCTACACCTTC; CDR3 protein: CASRRDLPGGYTF
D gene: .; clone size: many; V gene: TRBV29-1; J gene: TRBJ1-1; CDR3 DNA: TGCAGCGCCCGACCCGGACTGTTGAACACTGAAGCTTTCTTT; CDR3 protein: CSARPGLLNTEAFF
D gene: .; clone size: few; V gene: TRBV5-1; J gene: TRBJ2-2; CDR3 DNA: TGCGCCAGTTTTCGGACAGGCGGGGGAACCGGGGAGCTGTTTTTT; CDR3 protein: CASFRTGGGTGELFF
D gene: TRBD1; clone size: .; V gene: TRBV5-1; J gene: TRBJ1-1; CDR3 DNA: TGCGCCAGCAGGGACAGGGACGGCACTGAAGCTTTCTTT; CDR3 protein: CASRDRDGTEAFF
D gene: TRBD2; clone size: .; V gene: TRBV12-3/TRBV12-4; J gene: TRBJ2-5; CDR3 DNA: TGTGCCAGCACCCAAGGGAAGGGAGGGCAAGAGACCCAGTACTTC; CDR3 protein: CASTQGKGGQETQYF
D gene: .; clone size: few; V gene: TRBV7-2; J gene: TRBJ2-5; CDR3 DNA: TGTGCCAGCAGCCATAGAAGGGGTGGGGAGACCCAGTACTTC; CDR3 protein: CASSHRRGGETQYF
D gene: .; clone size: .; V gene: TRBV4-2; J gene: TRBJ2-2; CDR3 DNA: TGTGCCAGCAGCCAAGATCGAGGAGGGGGCAAAAACACCGGGGAGCTGTTTTTT; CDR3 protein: CASSQDRGGGKNTGELFF
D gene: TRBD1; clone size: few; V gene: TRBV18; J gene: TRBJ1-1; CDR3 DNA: TGTGCCAGCTCCCTAGGGACAGCCAGGAACACTGAAGCTTTCTTT; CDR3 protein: CASSLGTARNTEAFF
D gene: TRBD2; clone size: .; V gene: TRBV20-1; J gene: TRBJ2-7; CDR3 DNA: TGCAGTGCCCTACCCGGGGCGGGGGCCTACGAGCAGTACTTC; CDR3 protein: CSALPGAGAYEQYF
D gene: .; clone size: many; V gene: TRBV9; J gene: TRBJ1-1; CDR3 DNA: TGTGCCAGCAGCGTAGGTCCTCTGAACACTGAAGCTTTCTTT; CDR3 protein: CASSVGPLNTEAFF
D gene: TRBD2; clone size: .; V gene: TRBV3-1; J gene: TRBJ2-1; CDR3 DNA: TGTGCCAGCAGCCAAGGGACTAGCGGTGAGCAGTTCTTC; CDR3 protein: CASSQGTSGEQFF
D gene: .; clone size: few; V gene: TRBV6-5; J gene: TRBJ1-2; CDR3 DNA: TGTGCCAGCAGTTACCATTTCGAAGGGGCAAGGGACTATGGCTACACCTTC; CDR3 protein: CASSYHFEGARDYGYTF
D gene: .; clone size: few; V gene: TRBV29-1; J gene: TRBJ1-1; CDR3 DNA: TGCAGCGTTGGGCGCCTCGCTTTCTTT; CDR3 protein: CSVGRLAFF